These 20 T cell receptor beta chains came from one sample sequenced in a study of T cell repertoires in aging, cancer and after chemotherapy. Multiplex touch-down PCR with TRB-A/B primers amplified rearranged V-D-J TRB sequences. TCRdb re-derived calls from the multiplex PCR reads in MiXCR, one entry per CDR3 protein. The sample lists around 4,900 distinct CDR3 sequences, around 65% occurring once. Peripheral blood genomic DNA, not sorted cells or RNA, was the template. Sequencing used blood. These receptors all stem from a human donor with a solid tumor.

The rearrangement joins TRBV29-1 to TRBJ1-1, with a tentative D call TRBD1 (5 bases). Germline V gives CDR1 SQVTM, CDR2 ANQGSEA. This CDR3 spans 13 amino acids. Trimming removed 7 bases from V and 2 bases from J, with 14 bases in between. The CDR3 bases are TGCAGCGCCAGACAGATTCCTAACACTGAAGCTTTCTTT. Translation: CSARQIPNTEAFF.

The chain combines TRBV6-5 with TRBJ2-6; 9 nucleotides agree with TRBD1. CDR1 MNHEY and CDR2 SVGAGI come from the germline V gene. The V segment lost 9 bases and the J segment 1 base; nucleotides outside the gene matches: 7. This CDR3 is 16 amino acids long. The CDR3 reads CASRDRVQSGANVLTF. Written as DNA, the CDR3 is TGTGCCAGTAGGGACAGGGTTCAGTCTGGGGCCAACGTCCTGACTTTC.

The chain links TRBV7-2 to TRBJ1-1; TRBD1 aligns across 7 bases. J gave up 7 bases and V 4 bases, and 12 bases lay outside the gene matches. Germline loops: CDR1 SGHTA, CDR2 FQGNSA. The CDR3 runs to 15 residues. This CDR3 reads CASSSHMTGSSEAFF. As DNA, the CDR3 is TGTGCCAGCAGCTCTCATATGACAGGGTCGAGTGAAGCTTTCTTT.

This sequence joins TRBV15 and TRBJ1-4; 7 bases agree with TRBD1. The germline CDR1 and CDR2 sequences are LNHNV and YYDKDF (reference sequence). V gave up 0 bases and J gave up 7 bases; unmatched junction bases: 8. There are 16 residues in the CDR3. This chain's CDR3 is CATSRDQVRGGEKLFF. The CDR3 DNA reads TGTGCCACCAGCAGAGATCAAGTCAGGGGGGGTGAAAAACTGTTTTTT.

This clonotype is large (0.1 to 1%) by share. V gene TRBV6-5 combines with J gene TRBJ2-7; TRBD2 agrees at 8 bases. In germline, CDR1 is MNHEY, CDR2 SVGAGI. The V gene end was trimmed by 2 bases and the J gene end by 3 bases; junction bases not matched to a gene: 3. This CDR3 spans 14 amino acids. The CDR3 protein is CASSYRRGDYEQYF. CDR3 in DNA: TGTGCCAGCAGTTACCGGCGGGGGGACTACGAGCAGTACTTC.

This clonotype was detected once. The chain couples TRBV10-1 to TRBJ2-1; TRBD2 matches 8 bases. The CDR3 totals 16 residues. The trim removed 3 bases at V and 4 bases at J, leaving 8 bases unmatched. CDR1 WNHNN and CDR2 SYGVQD come from the germline V gene (reference sequence). CDR3: CASSEAGARGYNEQFF. The CDR3 coding sequence is TGCGCCAGCAGTGAAGCGGGGGCGCGGGGTTACAATGAGCAGTTCTTC.

In DNA, the CDR3 is TGCGCCAGCAGCTTGAGTACCACCGGGGAGCTGTTTTTT. Translated, it gives CASSLSTTGELFF. This chain joins TRBV5-1 and TRBJ2-2, with unresolved D. The CDR3 loop spans 13 amino acids. V was pared by 1 base and J by 4 bases, with 5 bases between. Looked up from germline, CDR1 is SGHRS and CDR2 is YFSETQ.

CDR3 residues: CASSSRMTGGNQPQHF. The CDR3 DNA sequence: TGTGCCAGCAGTTCTAGGATGACAGGGGGAAATCAGCCCCAGCATTTT. This chain links TRBV27 with TRBJ1-5; 9 bases are a match to TRBD1. J gave up 4 bases and V 4 bases, and 8 bases lay outside the gene matches. This CDR3 contains 16 residues. Germline CDR1 and CDR2: MNHEY and SMNVEV (reference sequence).

The V call is TRBV5-1, the J call TRBJ2-7; D tentatively fits TRBD1 or TRBD2 (5 bases each). Per germline, CDR1 SGHRS and CDR2 YFSETQ. The germline V and J ends were trimmed by 3 bases and 0 bases, with 10 bases remaining between them. The CDR3 is made up of 14 amino acids. CDR3 sequence (DNA): TGCGCCAGCAGCTCTGGGACGGGCTCCTACGAGCAGTACTTC. This sequence encodes CASSSGTGSYEQYF.

This chain joins TRBV15 and TRBJ2-7, with 13 bases fitting TRBD2. The CDR3 spans 17 residues. The ends lost 0 bases at V and 5 bases at J; junction bases unmatched: 7. Germline V lookup: CDR1 LNHNV, CDR2 YYDKDF (reference sequence). DNA for the CDR3: TGTGCCACCAGCAGAGAGGGTCCCGGGACTAGCGGGGACGAGCAGTACTTC. Translated, it gives CATSREGPGTSGDEQYF.

In this sample, this clonotype turned up a few times. This chain uses TRBV11-2 with TRBJ2-1; TRBD2 matches at 12 bases. V shed 5 bases, J shed 3 bases, and the junction held 5 bases outside the gene matches. Germline CDR1 SGHAT, CDR2 FQNNGV. The CDR3 loop spans 16 amino acids. This CDR3 reads CASSQLAGGGYNEQFF. The DNA of the CDR3 is TGTGCCAGCAGCCAGCTAGCGGGAGGGGGCTACAATGAGCAGTTCTTC.

This clonotype was recorded only once. This chain links TRBV11-2 with TRBJ2-3, with D uncertain. Trimming removed 5 bases at V and 2 bases at J, with 2 bases between. Germline loops: CDR1 SGHAT, CDR2 FQNNGV. The CDR3 totals 11 residues. The CDR3 nucleotides read TGTGCCAGCAGCGTCACAGATACGCAGTATTTT. Protein sequence: CASSVTDTQYF.

The chain uses TRBV6-5 and TRBJ1-6, with D tentatively TRBD1 (6 bases). The CDR3 runs to 13 residues. Germline V gene lookup returns CDR1 MNHEY and CDR2 SVGAGI. V lost 5 bases and J 10 bases, leaving 12 bases between the germline ends. The CDR3 sequence is CASSRNRDSPLHF. In DNA form, the CDR3 reads TGTGCCAGCAGTCGTAACAGGGACTCACCCCTCCACTTT.

This chain connects TRBV12-3 or TRBV12-4 to TRBJ1-1; D uncertain. V was pared by 1 base and J by 4 bases, with 10 bases between. The CDR3 runs 14 residues. The CDR3 reads CASSLVTGGTEAFF. Written as DNA, the CDR3 is TGTGCCAGCAGTTTAGTCACGGGAGGCACTGAAGCTTTCTTT.

The chain uses TRBV20-1 and TRBJ2-5, with 11 positions matching TRBD1. V lost 6 bases and J lost 5; bases outside the gene matches: 8. The length of the CDR3 is 14 residues. Germline V lookup: CDR1 DFQATT, CDR2 SNEGSKA (reference sequence). The CDR3 DNA is TGCAGTGCCAAGGGACAGGGGGAGAGGGAGACCCAGTACTTC. Amino acid sequence: CSAKGQGERETQYF.

This chain joins TRBV7-9 and TRBJ2-7; D might be TRBD1 (6 bases). The CDR3 extends over 14 amino acids. Germline V gives CDR1 SEHNR, CDR2 FQNEAQ (reference sequence). V was cut by 3 bases and J by 6 bases, with 15 bases left in between. The CDR3 nucleotides read TGTGCCAGCAGCTTCGAGGGGGAGACTTCCGAGCAGTACTTC. As protein: CASSFEGETSEQYF.

The rearrangement uses TRBV27 and TRBJ2-5; TRBD2 agrees at 8 bases. Germline lookup yields CDR1 MNHEY and CDR2 SMNVEV (reference sequence). The CDR3 has 16 amino acids. The V gene end was trimmed by 0 bases and the J gene end by 2 bases; junction bases not matched to a gene: 5. The CDR3 nucleotides read TGTGCCAGCAGTTTATCGGTCACTAGCGGACAAGAGACCCAGTACTTC. This sequence encodes CASSLSVTSGQETQYF.

This chain uses TRBV18 with TRBJ1-2, with 8 bases lining up with TRBD1. The CDR3 consists of 15 residues. The V and J ends lost 3 bases and 5 bases, in that order; junction bases with no gene match: 8. Germline V gene lookup returns CDR1 KGHSH and CDR2 LQKENI. The CDR3 sequence is CASSPDGGQGYGYTF. CDR3 in DNA: TGTGCCAGCTCACCCGATGGAGGACAGGGATATGGCTACACCTTC.

The rearrangement links TRBV19 to TRBJ1-2; no clear D. The CDR3 is 15 amino acids. Germline CDR1 and CDR2: LNHDA and SQIVND (reference sequence). V lost 7 bases, J lost 4 bases, and 19 bases lay in between. This chain's CDR3 is CASTHSGSEFYGYTF. Written as DNA, the CDR3 is TGTGCCAGTACCCACTCGGGCAGCGAGTTCTATGGCTACACCTTC.

This sequence joins TRBV20-1 and TRBJ2-3; tentative D call: TRBD2 (5 bases). The CDR3 length is 14 residues. V was pared by 5 bases and J by 0 bases, with 12 bases between. Germline V gives CDR1 DFQATT, CDR2 SNEGSKA (reference sequence). The CDR3 DNA reads as TGCAGTGCTCCGGGAATCGCTAGCACAGATACGCAGTATTTT. This translates into CSAPGIASTDTQYF.